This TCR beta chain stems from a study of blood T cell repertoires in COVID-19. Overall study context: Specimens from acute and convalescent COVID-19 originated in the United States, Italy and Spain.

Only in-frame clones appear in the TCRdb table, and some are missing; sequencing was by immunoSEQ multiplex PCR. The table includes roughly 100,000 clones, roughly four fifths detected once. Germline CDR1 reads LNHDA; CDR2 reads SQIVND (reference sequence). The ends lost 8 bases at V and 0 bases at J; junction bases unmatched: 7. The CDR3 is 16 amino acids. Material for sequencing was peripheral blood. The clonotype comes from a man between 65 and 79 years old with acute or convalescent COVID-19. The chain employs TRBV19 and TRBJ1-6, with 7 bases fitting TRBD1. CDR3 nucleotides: TGTGCCAGTCAGATGGGACAGAGCTCCTATAATTCACCCCTCCACTTT. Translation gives CASQMGQSSYNSPLHF. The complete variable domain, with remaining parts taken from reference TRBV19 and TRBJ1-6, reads DGGITQSPKYLFRKEGQNVTLSCEQNLNHDAMYWYRQDPGQGLRLIYYSQIVNDFQKGDIAEGYSVSREKKESFPLTVTSAQKNPTAFYLCASQMGQSSYNSPLHFGNGTRLTVT.